These T cell receptor beta chains were read from a single sample in a study of cytomegalovirus exposure and HLA in healthy donors. Clones were read by immunoSEQ multiplex PCR, and TCRdb kept only the in-frame ones, dropping some. The sample records around 170,000 clones, 65% to 85% being singletons. Material for sequencing was PBMCs. These receptors came from a man in his fifties or sixties in good health and CMV-seropositive. The CDR3 runs from the conserved cysteine through the conserved F or W.

TRBV10-2 | 13 | CASSRQGHQPQHF
TRBV27 | 15 | CASSLVGVSYNEQFF
TRBV7-8 | 14 | CASSWGQGKEKLFF
TRBV2 | 14 | CASSEATGDQPQHF
TRBV5-1 | 14 | CASRISGENNEQFF
TRBV9 | 17 | CASSVLPTSGSSDTQYF
TRBV18 | 15 | CASSRGQGDSYEQYF
TRBV5-4 | 15 | CASSPFRSGFPEAFF
TRBV6-5 | 14 | CASRRTSDPHEQYF
TRBV6-5 | 12 | CASWTANYGYTF
TRBV5-5 | 14 | CTSSLGPGAYEQYF